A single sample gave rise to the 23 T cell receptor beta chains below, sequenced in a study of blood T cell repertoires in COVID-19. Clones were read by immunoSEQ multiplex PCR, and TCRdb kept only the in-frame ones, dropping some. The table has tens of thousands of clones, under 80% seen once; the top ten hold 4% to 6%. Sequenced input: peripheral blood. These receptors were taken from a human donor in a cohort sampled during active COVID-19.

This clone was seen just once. The chain's CDR3 is CASSSGGYYGYTF. CDR3 in DNA: TGTGCCAGCAGTTCAGGAGGTTACTATGGCTACACCTTC. The rearrangement joins TRBV6-5 to TRBJ1-2; D is uncertain. V was shortened by 4 bases and J by 3 bases, with 9 bases between the two germline ends. The CDR3 sequence is 13 residues long. Germline V gives CDR1 MNHEY, CDR2 SVGAGI.

The CDR3 loop is CSEGQGANTDTQYF. In DNA, the CDR3 is TGCAGCGAAGGACAGGGGGCCAACACAGATACGCAGTATTTT. This chain joins TRBV29-1 and TRBJ2-3, with 11 bases that match TRBD1. Unmatched junction bases numbered 5, after V lost 7 bases and J lost 2 bases. In germline, CDR1 is SQVTM, CDR2 ANQGSEA. The CDR3 is made up of 14 amino acids.

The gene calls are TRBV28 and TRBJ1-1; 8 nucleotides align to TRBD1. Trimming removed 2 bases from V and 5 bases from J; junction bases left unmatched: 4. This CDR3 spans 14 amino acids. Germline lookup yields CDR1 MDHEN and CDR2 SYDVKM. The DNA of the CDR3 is TGTGCCAGCAGTTTAACAGGGGGGAGGACTGAAGCTTTCTTT. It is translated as CASSLTGGRTEAFF.

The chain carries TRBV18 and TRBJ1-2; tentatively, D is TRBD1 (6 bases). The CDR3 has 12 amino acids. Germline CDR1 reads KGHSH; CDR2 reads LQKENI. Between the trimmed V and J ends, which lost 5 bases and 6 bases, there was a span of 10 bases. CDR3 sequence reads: CASSTRQDGYTF. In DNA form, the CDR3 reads TGTGCCAGCTCAACCCGACAGGATGGCTACACCTTC. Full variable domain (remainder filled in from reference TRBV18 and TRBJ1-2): NAGVMQNPRHLVRRRGQEARLRCSPMKGHSHVYWYRQLPEEGLKFMVYLQKENIIDESGMPKERFSAEFPKEGPSILRIQQVVRGDSAAYFCASSTRQDGYTFGSGTRLTVV.

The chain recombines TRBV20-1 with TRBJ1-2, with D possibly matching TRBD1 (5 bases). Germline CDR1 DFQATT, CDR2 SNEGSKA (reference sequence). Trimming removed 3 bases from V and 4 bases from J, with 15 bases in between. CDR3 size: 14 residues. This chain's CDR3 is CSASRQGLPYGYTF. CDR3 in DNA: TGCAGTGCTAGTAGGCAGGGTCTTCCCTATGGCTACACCTTC.

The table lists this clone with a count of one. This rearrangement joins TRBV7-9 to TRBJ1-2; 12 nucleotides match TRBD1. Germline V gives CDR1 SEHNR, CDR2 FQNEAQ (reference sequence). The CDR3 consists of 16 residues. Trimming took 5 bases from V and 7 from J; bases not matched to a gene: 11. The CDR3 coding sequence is TGTGCCAGCAGCCCCTGGGCTGGGACAGGGGGCTTTGGCTACACCTTC. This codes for CASSPWAGTGGFGYTF.

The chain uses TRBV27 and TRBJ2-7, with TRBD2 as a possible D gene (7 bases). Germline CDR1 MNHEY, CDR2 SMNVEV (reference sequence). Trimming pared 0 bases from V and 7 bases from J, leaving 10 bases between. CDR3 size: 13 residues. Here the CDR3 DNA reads TGTGCCAGCAGTTTATCAGGGGGGGAAGAGCAGTACTTC. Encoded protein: CASSLSGGEEQYF.

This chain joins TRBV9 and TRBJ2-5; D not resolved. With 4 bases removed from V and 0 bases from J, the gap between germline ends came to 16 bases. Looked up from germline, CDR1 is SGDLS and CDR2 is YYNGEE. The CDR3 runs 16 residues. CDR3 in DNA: TGTGCCAGCAGCCCCGGAATTGACACCTACCAAGAGACCCAGTACTTC. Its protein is CASSPGIDTYQETQYF.

This CDR3 reads CASSFNRGEQYF. The DNA for the CDR3 is TGTGCCAGCAGCTTCAACAGGGGCGAGCAGTACTTC. The rearrangement uses TRBV11-2 and TRBJ2-7; 7 bases match TRBD1. After removal of 3 bases from V and 6 bases from J, the junction contained 2 bases not matched to a gene. Per the germline V gene, CDR1 is SGHAT and CDR2 is FQNNGV. The CDR3 consists of 12 residues.

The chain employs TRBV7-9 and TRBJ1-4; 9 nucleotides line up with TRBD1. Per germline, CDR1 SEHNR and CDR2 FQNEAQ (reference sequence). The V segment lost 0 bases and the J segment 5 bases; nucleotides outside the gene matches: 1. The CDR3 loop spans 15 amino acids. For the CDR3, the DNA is TGTGCCAGCAGCTTAGCGACAGGGGGAAATGAAAAACTGTTTTTT. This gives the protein CASSLATGGNEKLFF.

CDR3 sequence: CASSLGHPSYEQYF. CDR3 sequence (DNA): TGTGCCAGCAGTTTAGGCCACCCCTCCTACGAGCAGTACTTC. The chain couples TRBV28 to TRBJ2-7; D remains unclear. The CDR3 extends over 14 amino acids. CDR1 MDHEN and CDR2 SYDVKM come from the germline V gene. The V end lost 2 bases, the J end lost 0 bases, and 8 bases lay between the germline ends. Using reference TRBV28 and TRBJ2-7 for the parts outside the CDR3, the full variable domain is DVKVTQSSRYLVKRTGEKVFLECVQDMDHENMFWYRQDPGLGLRLIYFSYDVKMKEKGDIPEGYSVSREKKERFSLILESASTNQTSMYLCASSLGHPSYEQYFGPGTRLTVT.

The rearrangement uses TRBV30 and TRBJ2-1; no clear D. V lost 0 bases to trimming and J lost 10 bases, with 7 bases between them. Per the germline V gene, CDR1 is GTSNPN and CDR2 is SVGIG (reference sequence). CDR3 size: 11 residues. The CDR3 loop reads CAWSVEVEQFF. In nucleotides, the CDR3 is TGTGCCTGGAGTGTAGAGGTCGAGCAGTTCTTC.

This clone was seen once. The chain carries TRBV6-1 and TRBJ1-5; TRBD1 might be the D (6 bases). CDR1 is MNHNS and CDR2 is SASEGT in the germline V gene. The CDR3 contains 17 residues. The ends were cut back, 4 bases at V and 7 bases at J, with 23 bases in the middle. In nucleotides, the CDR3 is TGTGCCAGCAGTGCTAAAGACAGGACCCAGCGAGGGCAGCCCCAGCATTTT. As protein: CASSAKDRTQRGQPQHF.

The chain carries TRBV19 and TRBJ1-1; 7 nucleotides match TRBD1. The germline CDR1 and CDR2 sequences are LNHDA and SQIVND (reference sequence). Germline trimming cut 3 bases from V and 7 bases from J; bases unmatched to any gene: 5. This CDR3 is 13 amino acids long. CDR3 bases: TGTGCCAGTAGTATCCCCCAGGGGGTTGAAGCTTTCTTT. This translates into CASSIPQGVEAFF.

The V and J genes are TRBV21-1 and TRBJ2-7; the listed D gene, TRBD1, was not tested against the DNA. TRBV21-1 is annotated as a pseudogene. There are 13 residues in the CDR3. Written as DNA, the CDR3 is TGTGCCAGCACAAACCGACAGTCACGCGAGCAGTACTTC. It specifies CASTNRQSREQYF.

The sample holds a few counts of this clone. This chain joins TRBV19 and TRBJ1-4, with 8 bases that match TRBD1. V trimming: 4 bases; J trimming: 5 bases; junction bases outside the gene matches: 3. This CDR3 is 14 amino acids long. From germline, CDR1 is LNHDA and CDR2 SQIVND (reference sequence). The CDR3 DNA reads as TGTGCCAGTAGTAAACAGGGGGGGAATGAAAAACTGTTTTTT. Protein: CASSKQGGNEKLFF.

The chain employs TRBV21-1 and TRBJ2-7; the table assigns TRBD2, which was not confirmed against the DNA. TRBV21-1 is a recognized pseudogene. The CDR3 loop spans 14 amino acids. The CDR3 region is CAIFPSGGTYEQYF. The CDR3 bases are TGTGCCATCTTCCCTAGCGGGGGCACCTACGAGCAGTACTTC.

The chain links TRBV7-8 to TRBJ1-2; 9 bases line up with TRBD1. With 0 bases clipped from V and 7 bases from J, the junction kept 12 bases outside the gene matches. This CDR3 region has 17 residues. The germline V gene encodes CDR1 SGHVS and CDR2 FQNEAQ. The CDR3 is CASSLAGQGFEVGGYTF. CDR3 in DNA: TGTGCCAGCAGCTTAGCGGGACAGGGTTTTGAAGTCGGTGGCTACACCTTC.

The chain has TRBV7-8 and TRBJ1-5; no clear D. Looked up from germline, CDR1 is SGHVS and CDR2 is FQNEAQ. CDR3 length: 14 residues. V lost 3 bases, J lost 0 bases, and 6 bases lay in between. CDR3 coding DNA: TGTGCCAGCAGCTTTACCTATAGCAATCAGCCCCAGCATTTT. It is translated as CASSFTYSNQPQHF.

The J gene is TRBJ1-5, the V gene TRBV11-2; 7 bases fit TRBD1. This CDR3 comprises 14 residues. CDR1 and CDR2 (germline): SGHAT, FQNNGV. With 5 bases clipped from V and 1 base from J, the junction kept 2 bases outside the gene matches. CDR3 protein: CASSPQGSNQPQHF. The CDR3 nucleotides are TGTGCCAGCAGCCCACAGGGGAGCAATCAGCCCCAGCATTTT.

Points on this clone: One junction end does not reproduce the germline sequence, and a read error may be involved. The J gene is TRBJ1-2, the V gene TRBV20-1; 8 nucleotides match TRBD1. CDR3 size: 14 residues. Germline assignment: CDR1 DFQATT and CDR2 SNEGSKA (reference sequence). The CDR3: CSASSGQGFMETPF. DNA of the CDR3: TGCAGTGCTAGTTCCGGACAGGGCTTTATGGAAACCCCCTTC.

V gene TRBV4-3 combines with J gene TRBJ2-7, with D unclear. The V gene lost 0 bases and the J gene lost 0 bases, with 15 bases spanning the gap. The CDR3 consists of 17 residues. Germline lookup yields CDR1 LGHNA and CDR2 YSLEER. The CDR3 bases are TGCGCCAGCAGCCAAGATTGGGCCGTTCCCATCTCCTACGAGCAGTACTTC. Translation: CASSQDWAVPISYEQYF.

This CDR3 is CATSRDSGGWETQYF. In DNA, the CDR3 is TGTGCCACCAGCAGAGATTCCGGCGGTTGGGAGACCCAGTACTTC. V gene TRBV15 combines with J gene TRBJ2-5; D is undetermined. The V end lost 0 bases, the J end lost 5 bases, and 13 bases lay between the germline ends. CDR3 size: 15 residues. The germline V gene has CDR1 LNHNV and CDR2 YYDKDF (reference sequence). The full variable domain, in which reference TRBV15 and TRBJ2-5 provide the parts outside the CDR3, is DAMVIQNPRYQVTQFGKPVTLSCSQTLNHNVMYWYQQKSSQAPKLLFHYYDKDFNNEADTPDNFQSRRPNTSFCFLDIRSPGLGDTAMYLCATSRDSGGWETQYFGPGTRLLVL.